The 21 T cell receptor beta chains presented below share a single source sample, sequenced in a study of neurological immune-mediated disorders. Time point in this sample: longitudinal time-point 2. TCRdb itself ran the 5' RACE reads through MiXCR, one entry per CDR3 protein. This sample yields approximately 89,000 distinct CDR3 sequences, of which over 10% are seen a single time; approximately 5% belongs to the top ten. Sequencing used PBMCs. The receptors derive from a female donor with HTLV-1-associated myelopathy (HAM/TSP).

The sample holds many counts of this clonotype. V usage is TRBV6-1 and J usage is TRBJ2-3; D might be TRBD2 (5 bases). The V end was cut by 7 bases, the J end by 2 bases, with 10 bases between. There are 13 residues in the CDR3. The germline V gene has CDR1 MNHNS and CDR2 SASEGT. As DNA, the CDR3 is TGTGCCAGCACCAAAGGACTCACAGATACGCAGTATTTT. It yields the protein CASTKGLTDTQYF.

The chain carries TRBV5-6 and TRBJ1-4; D possibly corresponds to TRBD1 (5 bases). The V and J ends lost 5 bases and 3 bases respectively, with 17 bases between them. The CDR3 runs 16 residues. The germline gives CDR1 SGHDT, CDR2 YYEEEE. The CDR3 here is CASRGVREGANEKLFF. The CDR3 bases are TGTGCCAGCAGAGGGGTCCGAGAGGGAGCTAATGAAAAACTGTTTTTT.

At least ten counts were recorded for this clonotype. The V gene is TRBV5-1, the J gene TRBJ2-2; D might be TRBD1 or TRBD2, each matching 5 bases. Trimming stripped 4 bases from V and 8 bases from J, with 18 bases between. Per germline, CDR1 SGHRS and CDR2 YFSETQ. The CDR3 is made up of 15 amino acids. The CDR3 coding sequence is TGCGCCAGCAGCGGCTCGGGACCACCTGAAGGGGAGCTGTTTTTT. The encoded protein is CASSGSGPPEGELFF.

This clonotype was seen ten or more times. The V gene is TRBV5-1, the J gene TRBJ2-3; no clear D gene. Per germline, CDR1 SGHRS and CDR2 YFSETQ. V dropped 0 bases and J dropped 2 bases, with 7 bases sitting between them. This CDR3 is 14 amino acids long. CDR3 DNA sequence: TGCGCCAGCAGCTTGGTTGGATCCACAGATACGCAGTATTTT. This encodes CASSLVGSTDTQYF.

This clonotype appeared a few times. A much larger clone lies one base from this, so it may be a read error. This rearrangement joins TRBV5-1 to TRBJ2-3; 11 bases line up with TRBD2. Per germline, CDR1 SGHRS and CDR2 YFSETQ. Losses at the gene ends were 0 bases for V and 8 bases for J; bases not matched to a gene: 8. The length of the CDR3 is 16 residues. This CDR3 is CASSLALAGGGGTQYF. Here the CDR3 DNA reads TGCGCCAGCAGCTTGGCCCTAGCGGGGGGAGGAGGTACGCAGTATTTT.

This clonotype was seen many times. This chain links TRBV5-5 with TRBJ2-1, with 8 bases lining up with TRBD1. The junction had 15 bases not matched to a gene; V was cut back by 4 bases and J by 9 bases. The CDR3 has 16 residues. Germline CDR1 SGHKS, CDR2 YYEKEE (reference sequence). The CDR3 loop reads CASSPMPWTGKAEQFF. The CDR3 nucleotides are TGTGCCAGCAGCCCCATGCCTTGGACAGGGAAGGCTGAGCAGTTCTTC.

This clonotype was counted many times. DNA for the CDR3: TGCGCCAGCAGCTTGGGCAGGGGCGAAGAGCAGTACTTC. Translation: CASSLGRGEEQYF. This sequence joins TRBV5-1 and TRBJ2-7, with D tentatively TRBD1 (6 bases). The CDR3 runs to 13 residues. The germline V and J ends were trimmed by 0 bases and 7 bases, with 11 bases remaining between them. Per germline, CDR1 SGHRS and CDR2 YFSETQ.

This clonotype was seen many times. The chain is built from TRBV5-1 and TRBJ2-3; no definite D call. V was pared by 3 bases and J by 4 bases, with 18 bases between. The length of the CDR3 is 16 residues. Germline CDR1 and CDR2: SGHRS and YFSETQ. CDR3 amino acids: CASSSDTHSSADTQYF. The CDR3, as DNA: TGCGCCAGCAGCTCAGACACCCACTCGAGTGCAGATACGCAGTATTTT.

This clonotype was seen at least ten times. The V call is TRBV27, the J call TRBJ2-1, with a tentative D call TRBD2 (5 bases). V lost 8 bases and J 5 bases, leaving 16 bases between the germline ends. The length of the CDR3 is 14 residues. Germline lookup yields CDR1 MNHEY and CDR2 SMNVEV (reference sequence). CDR3 DNA sequence: TGTGCCAGCCAACTAGGGTTTCCACACAATGAGCAGTTCTTC. Its protein product is CASQLGFPHNEQFF.

This clonotype has ten or more counts. The chain recombines TRBV29-1 with TRBJ2-3; 8 bases match TRBD1. Unmatched junction bases numbered 9, after V lost 6 bases and J lost 4 bases. The CDR3 is made up of 14 amino acids. Germline loops: CDR1 SQVTM, CDR2 ANQGSEA. The CDR3: CSVENPGGPDTQYF. The CDR3 DNA follows: TGCAGCGTCGAAAATCCAGGGGGCCCAGATACGCAGTATTTT.

This clonotype has at least ten counts. Here the CDR3 reads CASSYFRGRPTEAFF. The CDR3 DNA reads as TGTGCCAGCAGTTACTTTAGGGGTCGTCCTACTGAAGCTTTCTTT. This sequence joins TRBV6-5 and TRBJ1-1; D might be TRBD1 (5 bases). Trimming took off 1 base at V and 5 bases at J, with 14 bases between the two ends. Germline-derived CDR1 and CDR2 are MNHEY and SVGAGI. The CDR3 contains 15 residues.

This clonotype was recorded a few times. A read error may be the cause here, since a much bigger clone is one base away. V and J are TRBV3-1 and TRBJ1-1, with D hard to call. This CDR3 is built from 11 residues. The V gene's germline CDR1 is LGHDT and CDR2 YNNKEL (reference sequence). CDR3 coding DNA: TGTGCCAGCATCCAAGCAGGTGAAGCTTTCTTT. This codes for CASIQAGEAFF. The full variable domain, in which reference TRBV3-1 and TRBJ1-1 provide the parts outside the CDR3, is DTAVSQTPKYLVTQMGNDKSIKCEQNLGHDTMYWYKQDSKKFLKIMFSYNNKELIINETVPNRFSPKSPDKAHLNLHINSLELGDSAVYFCASIQAGEAFFGQGTRLTVV.

This clonotype was recorded at least ten times. The CDR3 region is CASSLYRGGGYSNQPQHF. CDR3 bases: TGTGCCAGCAGTTTATACAGGGGCGGAGGTTATAGCAATCAGCCCCAGCATTTT. The genes are TRBV27 and TRBJ1-5; 7 positions agree with TRBD1. CDR1 MNHEY and CDR2 SMNVEV come from the germline V gene (reference sequence). This CDR3 is 18 amino acids long. After removal of 1 base from V and 0 bases from J, the junction contained 9 bases not matched to a gene.

This clonotype was detected ten times or more. This CDR3 is CASSESTRWGYEQYF. The CDR3 coding sequence is TGTGCCAGCAGTGAATCGACTAGATGGGGCTACGAGCAGTACTTC. This chain links TRBV25-1 with TRBJ2-7; tentative D call: TRBD2 (6 bases). Between the trimmed V and J ends, which lost 1 base and 3 bases, there was a span of 13 bases. This CDR3 is built from 15 residues. Germline CDR1 MGHDK, CDR2 SYGVNS.

This clonotype has a count of ten or more. The gene calls are TRBV20-1 and TRBJ2-2, with D unclear. The CDR3 extends over 13 amino acids. The V gene's germline CDR1 is DFQATT and CDR2 SNEGSKA (reference sequence). The ends were cut back, 6 bases at V and 2 bases at J, with 10 bases in the middle. The CDR3 is CSALPVNTGELFF. In nucleotides, the CDR3 is TGCAGTGCCCTCCCTGTAAACACCGGGGAGCTGTTTTTT.

This clonotype was detected many times. The chain links TRBV10-3 to TRBJ2-3, with D perhaps given as TRBD1 or TRBD2 (6 bases each). This CDR3 is built from 15 residues. CDR1 is ENHRY and CDR2 is SYGVKD in the germline V gene. With 10 bases removed from V and 1 base from J, the gap between germline ends came to 18 bases. CDR3 residues: CATHQGPGGTDTQYF. DNA of the CDR3: TGTGCCACACATCAGGGGCCGGGGGGCACAGATACGCAGTATTTT.

This clonotype has ten or more counts. This chain joins TRBV29-1 and TRBJ2-3; possibly TRBD1 for D (5 bases). Germline-derived CDR1 and CDR2 are SQVTM and ANQGSEA. V was trimmed by 0 bases and J by 5 bases, leaving 12 bases between them. The CDR3 spans 14 residues. The CDR3 loop is CSVEEVPRGDTQYF. In DNA form, the CDR3 reads TGCAGCGTTGAAGAGGTACCTAGGGGAGATACGCAGTATTTT.

This clonotype has ten or more counts. The rearrangement links TRBV12-3 or TRBV12-4 to TRBJ2-3; D unresolved. V lost 2 bases and J 6 bases, leaving 9 bases between the germline ends. The CDR3 consists of 13 residues. The CDR3 is CASSLLAGDTQYF. CDR3 in DNA: TGTGCCAGCAGTTTACTGGCCGGGGATACGCAGTATTTT.

This clonotype was seen many times. The V call is TRBV20-1, the J call TRBJ2-5; D is unresolved. The length of the CDR3 is 10 residues. Trimming took 5 bases from V and 3 from J, leaving 4 bases between them. Germline-derived CDR1 and CDR2 are DFQATT and SNEGSKA (reference sequence). CDR3 sequence reads: CSAVKETQYF. CDR3 in DNA: TGCAGTGCTGTGAAAGAGACCCAGTACTTC.

This clonotype appeared a few times. This rearrangement joins TRBV7-2 to TRBJ2-1, with 9 bases aligning to TRBD2. Trimming took 7 bases from V and 8 from J; bases not matched to a gene: 9. Germline V gives CDR1 SGHTA, CDR2 FQGNSA. This CDR3 spans 14 amino acids. CDR3 protein: CASKYGGGAHEQFF. The CDR3 DNA sequence: TGTGCCAGCAAATACGGCGGGGGGGCGCATGAGCAGTTCTTC. Together with reference TRBV7-2 and TRBJ2-1, the CDR3 gives the full variable domain: GAGVSQSPSNKVTEKGKDVELRCDPISGHTALYWYRQSLGQGLEFLIYFQGNSAPDKSGLPSDRFSAERTGGSVSTLTIQRTQQEDSAVYLCASKYGGGAHEQFFGPGTRLTVL.

This clonotype was counted at least ten times. The chain uses TRBV28 and TRBJ2-5; D is perhaps TRBD2 (5 bases). The CDR3 is 13 residues long. The V gene lost 6 bases and the J gene lost 7 bases, with 15 bases spanning the gap. The germline V gene has CDR1 MDHEN and CDR2 SYDVKM. In nucleotides, the CDR3 is TGTGCCAGCAGCCGAGGGTCCGGAGCGACCCAGTACTTC. It specifies CASSRGSGATQYF.